This T cell receptor beta chain comes out of a study of T cells in tuberculosis. Study-level information: In South Africa, adults with active tuberculosis were compared with IGRA-negative and latently infected IGRA-positive adolescents. Study-wide points: GMM-specific TCRs were nearer to active tuberculosis alpha repertoires, suggesting expansion.

Generated by immunoSEQ multiplex PCR, the TCRdb table keeps only in-frame clones and is missing some. The sample has 30,000 or so clones, almost 90% seen once. Latent tuberculosis screening used tuberculin skin test and IGRA at entry. Remarks on this clone: Its target is not known.

Germline trimming cut 2 bases from V and 6 bases from J; bases unmatched to any gene: 7. The germline CDR1 and CDR2 sequences are SGDLS and YYNGEE. The CDR3 length is 15 residues. This clonotype was obtained from a donor aged 10 to 29 with latent tuberculosis or without tuberculosis infection. Sequenced sample: PBMCs. The chain links TRBV9 to TRBJ2-5, with 10 bases aligning to TRBD1. The CDR3 nucleotides are TGTGCCAGCAGCGTCGACAGGGGGCGCGTGAAGACCCAGTACTTC. It translates to CASSVDRGRVKTQYF.